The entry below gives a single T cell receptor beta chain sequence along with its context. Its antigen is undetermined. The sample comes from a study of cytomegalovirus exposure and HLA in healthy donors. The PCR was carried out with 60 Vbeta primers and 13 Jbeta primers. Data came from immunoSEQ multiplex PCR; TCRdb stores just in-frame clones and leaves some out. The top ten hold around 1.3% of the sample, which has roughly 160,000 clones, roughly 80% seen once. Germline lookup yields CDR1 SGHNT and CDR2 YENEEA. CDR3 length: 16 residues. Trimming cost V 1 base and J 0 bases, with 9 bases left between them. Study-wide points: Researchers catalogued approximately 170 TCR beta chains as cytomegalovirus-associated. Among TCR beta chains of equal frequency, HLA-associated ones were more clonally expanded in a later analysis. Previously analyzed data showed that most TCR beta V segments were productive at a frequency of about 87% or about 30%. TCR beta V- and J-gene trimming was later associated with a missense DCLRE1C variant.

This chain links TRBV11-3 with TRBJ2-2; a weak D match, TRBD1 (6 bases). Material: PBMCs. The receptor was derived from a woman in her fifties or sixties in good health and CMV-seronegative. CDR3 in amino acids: CASSLATGTNTGELFF. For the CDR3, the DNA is TGTGCCAGCAGCTTAGCAACAGGGACGAACACCGGGGAGCTGTTTTTT.